This T cell receptor beta chain stems from a study of blood T cells in healthy people across ages. Study results and caveats: A strong correlation between TCR beta diversity and naive T cell percentage was seen. Any changes in expanded clonotypes were possibly confounded, as donor CMV status remained unknown. Relative to aged donors, long-lived donors carried more naive CD4+ cells and displayed higher diversity.

V lost 0 bases and J 8 bases, leaving 13 bases between the germline ends. Germline assignment: CDR1 MNHNY and CDR2 SVGAGI (reference sequence). The CDR3 totals 14 residues. This clonotype was counted between two and nine times. What it binds is not known. The second PCR ran about 6 to 11 cycles with a sample-barcoded 5' primer and J-beta primers. A template-switch adaptor that had 12 random nucleotides put a tag on each cDNA molecule. MiXCR, applied by TCRdb to the 5' RACE reads, yields one record per CDR3 protein. The table includes 1.5 million to 1.8 million distinct CDR3 sequences, 35% to 45% detected once.

The TCR comes from a woman in her late teens or twenties in good health. V is TRBV6-6 and J is TRBJ1-2, with D possibly matching TRBD1 (5 bases). Input material: blood. The CDR3 DNA follows: TGTGCCAGCAGTTACTCTGGCAGGGAATACGGCTACACCTTC. This gives the protein CASSYSGREYGYTF.